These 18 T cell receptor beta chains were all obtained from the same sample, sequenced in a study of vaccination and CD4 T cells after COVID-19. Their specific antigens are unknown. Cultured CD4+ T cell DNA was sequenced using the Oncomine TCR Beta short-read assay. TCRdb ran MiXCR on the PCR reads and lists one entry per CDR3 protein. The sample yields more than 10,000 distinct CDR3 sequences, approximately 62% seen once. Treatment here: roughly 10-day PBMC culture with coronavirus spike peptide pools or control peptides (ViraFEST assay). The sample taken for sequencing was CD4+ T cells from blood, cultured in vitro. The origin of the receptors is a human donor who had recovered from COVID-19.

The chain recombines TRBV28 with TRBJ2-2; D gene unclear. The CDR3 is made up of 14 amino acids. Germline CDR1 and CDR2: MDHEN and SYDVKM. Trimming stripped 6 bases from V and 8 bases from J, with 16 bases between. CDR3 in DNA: TGTGCCAGCAGCCTCGGGTTGCTGTCAGGGGAGCTGTTTTTT. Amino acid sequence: CASSLGLLSGELFF.

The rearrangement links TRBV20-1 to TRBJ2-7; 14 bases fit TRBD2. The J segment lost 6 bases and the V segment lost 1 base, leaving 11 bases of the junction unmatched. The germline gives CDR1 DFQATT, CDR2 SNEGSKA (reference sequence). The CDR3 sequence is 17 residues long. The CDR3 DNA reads TGCAGTGCTAGAGTCGAGACTAGCGGGAGGGCCTCTAGCGAGCAGTACTTC. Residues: CSARVETSGRASSEQYF.

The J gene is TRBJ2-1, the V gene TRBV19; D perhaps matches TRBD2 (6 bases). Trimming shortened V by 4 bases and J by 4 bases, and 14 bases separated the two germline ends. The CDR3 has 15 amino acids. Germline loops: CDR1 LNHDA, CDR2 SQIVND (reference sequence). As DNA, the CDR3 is TGTGCCAGTAGTACTAAGCGGGCTCTTTACAATGAGCAGTTCTTC. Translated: CASSTKRALYNEQFF.

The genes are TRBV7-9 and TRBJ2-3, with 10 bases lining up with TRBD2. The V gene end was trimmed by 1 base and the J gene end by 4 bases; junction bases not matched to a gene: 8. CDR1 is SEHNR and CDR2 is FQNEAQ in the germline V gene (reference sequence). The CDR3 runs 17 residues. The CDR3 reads CASSLGYDLAGADTQYF. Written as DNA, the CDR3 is TGTGCCAGCAGCTTAGGATATGATCTAGCGGGAGCAGATACGCAGTATTTT.

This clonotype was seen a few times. CDR3 sequence: CASRTSGGTDTQYF. CDR3 in DNA: TGTGCCAGCAGGACTAGCGGGGGCACAGATACGCAGTATTTT. The chain is built from TRBV6-1 and TRBJ2-3; 11 bases align to TRBD2. The CDR3 runs 14 residues. V was pared by 6 bases and J by 1 base, with 0 bases of the junction left unmatched. Germline CDR1 MNHNS, CDR2 SASEGT.

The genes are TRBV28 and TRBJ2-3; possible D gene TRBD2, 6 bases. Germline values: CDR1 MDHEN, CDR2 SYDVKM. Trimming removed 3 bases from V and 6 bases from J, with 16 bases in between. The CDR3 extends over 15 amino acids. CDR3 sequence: CASSLTRRSLDTQYF. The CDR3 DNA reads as TGTGCCAGCAGTTTGACTAGAAGGTCGCTGGATACGCAGTATTTT.

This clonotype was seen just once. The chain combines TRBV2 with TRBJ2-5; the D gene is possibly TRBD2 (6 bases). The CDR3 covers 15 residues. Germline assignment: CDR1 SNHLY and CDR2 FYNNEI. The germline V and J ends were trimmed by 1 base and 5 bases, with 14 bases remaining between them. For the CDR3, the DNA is TGTGCCAGCAGTGAAGTTGGTCTTAGCGGCGAGACCCAGTACTTC. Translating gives CASSEVGLSGETQYF.

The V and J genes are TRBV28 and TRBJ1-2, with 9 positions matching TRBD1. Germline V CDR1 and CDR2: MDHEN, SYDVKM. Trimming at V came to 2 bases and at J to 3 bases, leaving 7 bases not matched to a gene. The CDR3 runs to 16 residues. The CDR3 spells CASSLRQRTGDYGYTF. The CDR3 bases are TGTGCCAGCAGTTTACGACAGCGGACAGGGGACTATGGCTACACCTTC.

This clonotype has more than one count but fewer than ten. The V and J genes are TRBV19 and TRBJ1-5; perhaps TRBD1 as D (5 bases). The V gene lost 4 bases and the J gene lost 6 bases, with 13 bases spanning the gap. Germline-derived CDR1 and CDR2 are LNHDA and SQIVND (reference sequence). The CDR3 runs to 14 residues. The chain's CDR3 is CASSNGADLQPQHF. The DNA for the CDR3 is TGTGCCAGTAGTAATGGGGCAGATCTTCAGCCCCAGCATTTT. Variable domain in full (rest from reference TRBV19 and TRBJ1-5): DGGITQSPKYLFRKEGQNVTLSCEQNLNHDAMYWYRQDPGQGLRLIYYSQIVNDFQKGDIAEGYSVSREKKESFPLTVTSAQKNPTAFYLCASSNGADLQPQHFGDGTRLSIL.

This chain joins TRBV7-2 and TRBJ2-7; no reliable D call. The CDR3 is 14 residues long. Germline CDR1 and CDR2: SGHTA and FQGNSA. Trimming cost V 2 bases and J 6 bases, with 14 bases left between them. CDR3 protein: CASSLICIAREQYF. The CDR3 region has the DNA TGTGCCAGCAGCTTAATCTGCATAGCCCGCGAGCAGTACTTC.

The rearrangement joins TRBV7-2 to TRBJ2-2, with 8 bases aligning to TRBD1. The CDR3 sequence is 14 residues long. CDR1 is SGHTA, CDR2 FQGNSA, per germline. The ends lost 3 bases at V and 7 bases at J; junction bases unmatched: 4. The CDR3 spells CASSFTGGIGELFF. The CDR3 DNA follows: TGTGCCAGCAGCTTTACAGGGGGAATCGGGGAGCTGTTTTTT.

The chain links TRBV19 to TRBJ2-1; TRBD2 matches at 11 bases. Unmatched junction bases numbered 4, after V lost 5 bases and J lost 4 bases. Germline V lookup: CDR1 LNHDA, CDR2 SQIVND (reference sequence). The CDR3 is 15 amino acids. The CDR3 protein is CASSVGTSGYNEQFF. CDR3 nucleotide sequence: TGTGCCAGTAGTGTGGGGACTAGCGGTTACAATGAGCAGTTCTTC.

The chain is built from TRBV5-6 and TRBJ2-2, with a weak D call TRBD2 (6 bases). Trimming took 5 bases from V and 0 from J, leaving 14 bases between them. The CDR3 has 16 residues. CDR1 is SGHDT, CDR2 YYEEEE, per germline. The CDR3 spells CASRRRDSANTGELFF. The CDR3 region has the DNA TGTGCCAGCAGGCGCAGGGACTCTGCGAACACCGGGGAGCTGTTTTTT.

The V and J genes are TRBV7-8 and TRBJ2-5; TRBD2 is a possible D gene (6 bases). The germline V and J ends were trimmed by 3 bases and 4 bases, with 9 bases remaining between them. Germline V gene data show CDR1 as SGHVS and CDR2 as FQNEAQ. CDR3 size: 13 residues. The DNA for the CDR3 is TGTGCCAGCAGCTTCCCGGGAGTAGAGACCCAGTACTTC. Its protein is CASSFPGVETQYF.

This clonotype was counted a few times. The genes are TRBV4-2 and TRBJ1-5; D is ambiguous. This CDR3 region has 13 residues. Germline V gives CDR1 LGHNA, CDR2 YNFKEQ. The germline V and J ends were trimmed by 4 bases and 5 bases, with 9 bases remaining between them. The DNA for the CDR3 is TGTGCCAGCAGCCTAGACTTAGATCAGCCCCAGCATTTT. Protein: CASSLDLDQPQHF.

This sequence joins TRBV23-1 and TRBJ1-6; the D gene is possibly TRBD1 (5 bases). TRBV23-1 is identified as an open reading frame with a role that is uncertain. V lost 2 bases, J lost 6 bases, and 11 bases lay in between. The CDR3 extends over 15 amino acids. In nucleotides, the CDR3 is TGCGCCAGCAGTCAAGACAGCGAAACTAATTCACCCCTCCACTTT. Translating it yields CASSQDSETNSPLHF.

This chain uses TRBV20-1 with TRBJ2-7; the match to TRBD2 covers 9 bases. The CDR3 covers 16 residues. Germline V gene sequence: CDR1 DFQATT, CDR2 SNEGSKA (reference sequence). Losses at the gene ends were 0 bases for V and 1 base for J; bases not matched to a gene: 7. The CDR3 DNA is TGCAGTGCTAGAGATGTCGGACTAGCGTTATCCTACGAGCAGTACTTC. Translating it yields CSARDVGLALSYEQYF.

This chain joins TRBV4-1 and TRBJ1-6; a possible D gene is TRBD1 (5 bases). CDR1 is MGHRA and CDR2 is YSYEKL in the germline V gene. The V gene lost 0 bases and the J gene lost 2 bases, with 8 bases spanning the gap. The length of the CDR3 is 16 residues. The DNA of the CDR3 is TGCGCCAGCAGCCAAGAGGGACTGACCTATAATTCACCCCTCCACTTT. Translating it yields CASSQEGLTYNSPLHF.